These 20 T cell receptor beta chains originate from one sample sequenced in a study of cytomegalovirus exposure and HLA in healthy donors. The study ran its PCR with 60 Vbeta and 13 Jbeta primers. TCRdb's table, derived via immunoSEQ multiplex PCR, lists solely in-frame clones and lacks some. The sample lists 100,000 to 130,000 clones; approximately 80% were seen once. The specimen sequenced was PBMCs. The receptors here all came from a male donor in good health and CMV-seronegative.

The V gene is TRBV2, the J gene TRBJ2-5, with 8 positions matching TRBD1. The V gene end was trimmed by 6 bases and the J gene end by 2 bases; junction bases not matched to a gene: 8. Germline values: CDR1 SNHLY, CDR2 FYNNEI. CDR3 length equals 15 residues. The CDR3 loop reads CASRSDRGGQETQYF. CDR3 coding DNA: TGTGCCAGCAGATCCGACAGGGGTGGTCAAGAGACCCAGTACTTC.

V is TRBV18 and J is TRBJ2-7, with 10 bases fitting TRBD1. V lost 2 bases and J lost 3; bases outside the gene matches: 4. The V gene's germline CDR1 is KGHSH and CDR2 LQKENI. This CDR3 contains 15 residues. DNA of the CDR3: TGTGCCAGCTCACCAACCCGGGACAGGGGCTACGAGCAGTACTTC. Residues: CASSPTRDRGYEQYF.

The chain recombines TRBV30 with TRBJ2-7; 11 bases match TRBD2. Trimming at V came to 1 base and at J to 13 bases, leaving 12 bases not matched to a gene. The CDR3 contains 14 residues. Germline CDR1 and CDR2: GTSNPN and SVGIG (reference sequence). The CDR3 loop reads CAWSASLTSGSHYF. For the CDR3, the DNA is TGTGCCTGGAGTGCCTCCCTTACTAGCGGGAGTCATTACTTC.

The chain uses TRBV18 and TRBJ1-3; D may be TRBD1 (5 bases). The CDR3 loop spans 14 amino acids. The germline CDR1 and CDR2 sequences are KGHSH and LQKENI. V lost 6 bases, J lost 4 bases, and 13 bases lay in between. The CDR3 sequence: CASSPGGDGNTIYF. In DNA, the CDR3 is TGTGCCAGCTCGCCGGGGGGAGACGGAAACACCATATATTTT. The complete variable domain, with remaining parts taken from reference TRBV18 and TRBJ1-3, reads NAGVMQNPRHLVRRRGQEARLRCSPMKGHSHVYWYRQLPEEGLKFMVYLQKENIIDESGMPKERFSAEFPKEGPSILRIQQVVRGDSAAYFCASSPGGDGNTIYFGEGSWLTVV.

This chain connects TRBV10-1 to TRBJ2-1, with 7 positions matching TRBD2. The CDR3 runs to 18 residues. Germline V gene sequence: CDR1 WNHNN, CDR2 SYGVQD (reference sequence). The junction had 11 bases not matched to a gene; V was cut back by 3 bases and J by 0 bases. CDR3 sequence (DNA): TGCGCCAGCAGTGACCGTCTGAATAGCGGGTTCTCCTACAATGAGCAGTTCTTC. Its protein product is CASSDRLNSGFSYNEQFF.

The chain is built from TRBV10-3 and TRBJ2-1; 12 bases agree with TRBD2. The CDR3 totals 16 residues. The germline V gene has CDR1 ENHRY and CDR2 SYGVKD. Losses at the gene ends were 6 bases for V and 4 bases for J; bases not matched to a gene: 7. The CDR3 DNA reads TGTGCCATCAGCCTAGCGGGAGGGCTCTTATACAATGAGCAGTTCTTC. Residues: CAISLAGGLLYNEQFF.

This clone has more than one count but fewer than ten. This chain uses TRBV5-8 with TRBJ2-5; the match to TRBD2 covers 13 bases. This CDR3 comprises 17 residues. The germline V gene encodes CDR1 SGHTS and CDR2 YDEGEE. The V and J ends lost 3 bases and 4 bases, in that order; junction bases with no gene match: 9. The CDR3 DNA reads TGTGCCAGCAGCTCGGGACTAGCGGGACAGGTTGGAGAGACCCAGTACTTC. Protein product: CASSSGLAGQVGETQYF.

This chain joins TRBV5-8 and TRBJ1-4, with D uncertain. Per the germline V gene, CDR1 is SGHTS and CDR2 is YDEGEE. The CDR3 sequence is 14 residues long. The V and J ends lost 7 bases and 7 bases respectively, with 17 bases between them. Here the CDR3 DNA reads TGTGCCAGCCGGCGGTCCGGGGAGGCTGAAAAACTGTTTTTT. Its translation: CASRRSGEAEKLFF.

The CDR3 here is CASSLSRGLYNEQFF. The CDR3 DNA sequence: TGTGCCAGCAGCTTGTCCAGGGGTCTATACAATGAGCAGTTCTTC. The gene calls are TRBV5-6 and TRBJ2-1, with D possibly being TRBD1 (6 bases). In germline, CDR1 is SGHDT, CDR2 YYEEEE. The germline V and J ends were trimmed by 1 base and 4 bases, with 12 bases remaining between them. The CDR3 contains 15 residues.

This sequence joins TRBV2 and TRBJ2-3; 9 bases map to TRBD2. Germline V CDR1 and CDR2: SNHLY, FYNNEI. V lost 6 bases to trimming and J lost 0 bases; unmatched junction nucleotides: 4. The CDR3 is 15 amino acids. The CDR3 DNA is TGTGCCAGCAGCCAACTAGCGGGTAGCACAGATACGCAGTATTTT. Its translation is CASSQLAGSTDTQYF.

The rearrangement uses TRBV6-5 and TRBJ1-1, with 7 bases fitting TRBD1. The CDR3 loop spans 12 amino acids. The V segment lost 0 bases and the J segment 10 bases; nucleotides outside the gene matches: 2. Looked up from germline, CDR1 is MNHEY and CDR2 is SVGAGI. The CDR3 spells CASSYSTGRAFF. The CDR3 DNA is TGTGCCAGCAGTTACTCGACAGGGCGAGCTTTCTTT.

This clone was recorded once. The V call is TRBV2, the J call TRBJ2-7, with a tentative D call TRBD1 (6 bases). Germline V lookup: CDR1 SNHLY, CDR2 FYNNEI. This CDR3 has 13 amino acids. Trimming stripped 5 bases from V and 6 bases from J, with 14 bases between. The CDR3 reads CASSRSGEIEQYF. DNA of the CDR3: TGTGCCAGCAGTCGCTCAGGGGAGATCGAGCAGTACTTC.

V gene TRBV27 combines with J gene TRBJ2-7, with a tentative D call TRBD1 (6 bases). The CDR3 contains 14 residues. CDR1 is MNHEY and CDR2 is SMNVEV in the germline V gene (reference sequence). Trimming took off 5 bases at V and 1 base at J, with 12 bases between the two ends. In DNA, the CDR3 is TGTGCCAGCAGTCCGAAGACAGGTTCCTACGAGCAGTACTTC. Its translation is CASSPKTGSYEQYF.

This clone appeared a few times. V and J are TRBV18 and TRBJ1-4; TRBD1 matches at 10 bases. Germline V CDR1 and CDR2: KGHSH, LQKENI. There are 14 residues in the CDR3. The ends lost 5 bases at V and 8 bases at J; junction bases unmatched: 5. CDR3 in DNA: TGTGCCAGCTCAGCGACAGGGGGCCGGGAAAAACTGTTTTTT. Residues: CASSATGGREKLFF.

The chain employs TRBV27 and TRBJ2-1; 7 bases line up with TRBD2. The CDR3 is 14 amino acids. Germline CDR1 reads MNHEY; CDR2 reads SMNVEV (reference sequence). V dropped 0 bases and J dropped 6; count of bases not matched to a gene: 2. In DNA form, the CDR3 reads TGTGCCAGCAGTTTATCATTAGCGGGCAATGAGCAGTTCTTC. Translation: CASSLSLAGNEQFF.

The V and J genes are TRBV5-1 and TRBJ1-2; D might be TRBD1 (6 bases). The CDR3 totals 16 residues. CDR1 is SGHRS and CDR2 is YFSETQ in the germline V gene. The V gene lost 5 bases and the J gene lost 5 bases, with 22 bases spanning the gap. CDR3 coding DNA: TGCGCCAGCAGAGACCCCCGGACAGAAAAGTTATATGGCTACACCTTC. Its protein is CASRDPRTEKLYGYTF.

This clone was counted a single time. This rearrangement joins TRBV27 to TRBJ2-7; D is uncertain. Germline V CDR1 and CDR2: MNHEY, SMNVEV (reference sequence). CDR3 size: 14 residues. V was pared by 5 bases and J by 5 bases, with 16 bases between. CDR3 coding DNA: TGTGCCAGCAGTGGCGGCAGACCCACCGACGAGCAGTACTTC. Its protein is CASSGGRPTDEQYF.

The gene calls are TRBV15 and TRBJ2-5; 7 bases are a match to TRBD1. From germline, CDR1 is LNHNV and CDR2 YYDKDF (reference sequence). The CDR3 is made up of 13 amino acids. J gave up 8 bases and V 5 bases, and 8 bases lay outside the gene matches. In nucleotides, the CDR3 is TGTGCCACCAGCTATTCCGACAGGGCCACCCAGTACTTC. Protein product: CATSYSDRATQYF.

This clone has only a few counts. The V gene is TRBV14, the J gene TRBJ2-2; D unclear. The germline V gene has CDR1 SGHDN and CDR2 FVKESK. The CDR3 is 13 residues long. V lost 4 bases, J lost 8 bases, and 11 bases lay in between. The CDR3 DNA is TGTGCCAGCAGCCCCAGGATCAGGGGGGAGCTGTTTTTT. Its translation: CASSPRIRGELFF.

The V call is TRBV7-2, the J call TRBJ2-7, with D unresolved. The CDR3 runs 13 residues. V was pared by 0 bases and J by 3 bases, with 6 bases between. Germline loops: CDR1 SGHTA, CDR2 FQGNSA. CDR3 loop: CASSLARDYEQYF. The CDR3 region has the DNA TGTGCCAGCAGCTTAGCGCGTGACTACGAGCAGTACTTC.